The text below deals with one T cell receptor beta chain. What it recognizes is unknown. The source of the sample is a study of cytomegalovirus exposure and HLA in healthy donors. Findings and caveats of the study: V- and J-gene trimming of TCR beta was linked (in a later analysis) to a missense DCLRE1C variant.

Germline V lookup: CDR1 MNHNY, CDR2 SVGAGI (reference sequence). The CDR3 has 14 amino acids. J gave up 5 bases and V 5 bases, and 6 bases lay outside the gene matches. Sampled while nominally healthy, donors likely had unrecorded immune exposures. Primers: 60 Vbeta forward and 13 Jbeta reverse. TCRdb's copy holds only in-frame clones and misses some; the assay was immunoSEQ multiplex PCR. The table lists tens of thousands of clones, roughly 73% of them singletons. The V gene is TRBV6-6, the J gene TRBJ2-3; 8 bases are shared with TRBD2. This sequence originates from a woman aged 40 to 50 in good health and CMV-seropositive. Sequenced sample: PBMCs. The CDR3 here is CASSQGTRIDTQYF. CDR3 sequence (DNA): TGTGCCAGCAGTCAGGGGACTAGGATAGATACGCAGTATTTT.